This TCR beta chain stems from a study of blood T cell repertoires in COVID-19. The V end lost 6 bases, the J end lost 6 bases, and 11 bases lay between the germline ends. Germline CDR1 and CDR2: MNHNY and SVGAGI (reference sequence). This CDR3 region has 13 residues. Profiling relied on immunoSEQ multiplex PCR, and the TCRdb table lists in-frame clones only, not all of them. The table shows approximately 140,000 clones, with 85% occurring only once. The sequencing sample was made of peripheral blood. The J gene is TRBJ2-2, the V gene TRBV6-6; the D gene is possibly TRBD1 (7 bases). The sequence derives from a woman aged 40 to 55 with active or convalescent COVID-19. The CDR3 DNA reads TGTGCCAGCAGACCAGGGGGGTCCGGGGAGCTGTTTTTT. Its protein is CASRPGGSGELFF.